This T cell receptor beta chain is from a study of blood T cell repertoires in COVID-19. Across the study: The United States, Italy and Spain provided the acute and convalescent COVID-19 samples.

Under the authors' procedure: How many nucleated cells were present was estimated from reference gene primer amplification. Sequencing used immunoSEQ multiplex PCR; TCRdb keeps in-frame clones, though not all of them. The DNA was the basis for D and trimming; V, J and clone size are from that table. Among about 82,000 clones listed, 75% to 85% were seen once. This clonotype was obtained from a man aged 55-75 years with COVID-19, enrolled during active disease. Sequenced: peripheral blood.

The CDR3 DNA follows: TGTGCCAGCAGCCAAGATCTTGGCAGGAATGCCTACACCTTC. This gives the protein CASSQDLGRNAYTF. The chain carries TRBV4-2 and TRBJ1-2, with D uncertain. The CDR3 totals 14 residues. Trimming removed 0 bases from V and 10 bases from J, with 15 bases in between. From germline, CDR1 is LGHNA and CDR2 YNFKEQ.